This T cell receptor (beta chain) was found in a study of cytomegalovirus exposure and HLA in healthy donors. The CDR3 has 14 amino acids. V gave up 7 bases and J gave up 8 bases; unmatched junction bases: 9. The V gene's germline CDR1 is SGHRS and CDR2 YFSETQ. PCR primers comprised 60 Vbeta and 13 Jbeta primers. Profiling relied on immunoSEQ multiplex PCR, and the TCRdb table lists in-frame clones only, not all of them. This sample yields tens of thousands of clones, of which around 80% are seen a single time; 2.5% to 3% belongs to the top ten. Study results and limitations: In vitro, three CMV-associated chains proved specific for CMV antigens. Reports indicate that TCR beta sequences accurately predicted the HLA-A and HLA-B alleles of most subjects. In a later analysis, an Asian-associated ancestry cluster reportedly showed fewer N-insertions than the approximately 620-donor mean. A further, later analysis showed that HLA-associated TCR beta chains (compared with equally common others) were more clonally expanded.

In regard to this clone: Its antigen is still unknown.

This sequence originates from a man aged 50-59 years in good health and CMV-seropositive. This chain uses TRBV5-1 with TRBJ2-1; TRBD1 matches 10 bases. The source material was PBMCs. CDR3 sequence reads: CASLRGTGVDEQFF. DNA of the CDR3: TGCGCCAGCCTTCGGGGGACAGGGGTTGATGAGCAGTTCTTC.